This TCR beta chain was recorded in a study of blood T cell repertoires in COVID-19. For the study at large: COVID-19 samples, acute and convalescent, were from the United States, Italy and Spain. PBMCs, B-cell-depleted T cells, or T cells provided the cDNA or gDNA that made up the material.

Original data processing: Cell counts per sample came from amplifying reference gene primers. TCRdb keeps only in-frame clones here, not all; method: immunoSEQ multiplex PCR. That table is the source of V, J and clone size, and D and trimming were worked out from the DNA. Among some 80,000 clones listed, under 90% were seen once. CDR1 and CDR2 (germline): SGHNT, YYREEE (reference sequence). V dropped 4 bases and J dropped 3 bases, with 11 bases sitting between them. CDR3 size: 15 residues. This clonotype originated in a human donor in a cohort sampled during active COVID-19. The V call is TRBV5-4, the J call TRBJ2-6; a possible D gene is TRBD2 (5 bases). Sequenced input: peripheral blood. CDR3 DNA sequence: TGTGCCAGCAGCGAAGAGGAGGTTGGGGCCAACGTCCTGACTTTC. This gives the protein CASSEEEVGANVLTF.